There are a few counts of the clone carrying this T cell receptor (beta chain). This sample was included in a study of human T cells and chemical hapten exposure. Unique molecular identifiers were affixed to discrete cDNA molecules within the library. TCRdb re-called the RACE reads with MiXCR, one entry per CDR3 protein. The sample holds roughly 70,000 distinct CDR3 sequences, around 9.8% seen once. Germline lookup yields CDR1 LNHDA and CDR2 SQIVND (reference sequence). Between the trimmed V and J ends, which lost 8 bases and 1 base, there was a span of 5 bases. This CDR3 region has 11 residues. Sample time point: patch test 1, 2 weeks after DPC sensitization. Treatment here: therapeutic diphenylcyclopropenone sensitization with weekly scalp DPC.

This TCR was recovered from a woman aged 40 to 55 with alopecia areata. Some clones in this sample may be carry-over from other donors' samples. The sample consisted of whole blood, taken in connection with sensitization to the hapten diphenylcyclopropenone (DPC). The chain has TRBV19 and TRBJ1-1; D uncertain. CDR3 amino acids: CASGRNTEAFF. As DNA, the CDR3 is TGTGCCAGTGGTAGGAACACTGAAGCTTTCTTT.